This T cell receptor beta chain was sequenced in a study of vaccination and CD4 T cells after COVID-19. Sequencing of DNA taken from cultured CD4+ T cells relied on the Oncomine TCR Beta short-read assay. From the PCR reads, TCRdb called clonotypes with MiXCR, one entry per CDR3 protein. Here the sample spans about 15,000 distinct CDR3 sequences, approximately 42% being singletons. The V and J ends lost 6 bases and 3 bases respectively, with 18 bases between them. From germline, CDR1 is MNHNS and CDR2 SASEGT. CDR3 length: 15 residues. On this clonotype: The antigen is undetermined.

Treatment denoted: roughly 10-day PBMC culture with coronavirus spike peptide pools or control peptides (ViraFEST assay). This chain connects TRBV6-1 to TRBJ2-7; either TRBD1 or TRBD2 may fit D (5 bases each). Sequencing was performed on cultured CD4+ T cells from blood. The receptor was derived from a human donor with COVID-19. CDR3 in DNA: TGTGCCAGCAGACAGACCTCAGGGACCTTCTACGAGCAGTACTTC. It codes for CASRQTSGTFYEQYF.